The 24 T cell receptor beta chains below come from one sample, sequenced in a study of control samples from healthy donors and cancer patients. Measured with immunoSEQ multiplex PCR; TCRdb has only the in-frame clones, and not every one. The table lists about 130,000 clones, around 92% of them singletons. Sequencing used blood. The origin of the receptors is a woman between 45 and 60 years old in good health.

The J gene is TRBJ2-2, the V gene TRBV15; D is unresolved. The length of the CDR3 is 14 residues. The germline CDR1 and CDR2 sequences are LNHNV and YYDKDF (reference sequence). V was cut by 0 bases and J by 6 bases, with 8 bases left in between. The CDR3 DNA is TGTGCCACCAGCAGAGATGGTAACGCCGGGGAGCTGTTTTTT. Translation: CATSRDGNAGELFF. Looking up the rest from reference TRBV15 and TRBJ2-2 gives the full variable domain: DAMVIQNPRYQVTQFGKPVTLSCSQTLNHNVMYWYQQKSSQAPKLLFHYYDKDFNNEADTPDNFQSRRPNTSFCFLDIRSPGLGDTAMYLCATSRDGNAGELFFGEGSRLTVL.

This chain uses TRBV19 with TRBJ1-1; TRBD1 is a possible D gene (5 bases). This CDR3 comprises 14 residues. The germline gives CDR1 LNHDA, CDR2 SQIVND (reference sequence). The ends were cut back, 2 bases at V and 1 base at J, with 8 bases in the middle. The CDR3 loop is CASSIQGGNTEAFF. CDR3 coding DNA: TGTGCCAGTAGTATACAGGGAGGGAACACTGAAGCTTTCTTT.

The chain is built from TRBV5-4 and TRBJ1-4; TRBD1 is a possible D gene (5 bases). CDR1 and CDR2 from the germline V gene are SGHNT and YYREEE (reference sequence). The V end was cut by 4 bases, the J end by 8 bases, with 21 bases between. The CDR3 consists of 16 residues. Written as DNA, the CDR3 is TGTGCCAGCAGCCCCTCCCCCGGGGGGGGTGGAGAAAAACTGTTTTTT. Its protein is CASSPSPGGGGEKLFF. Filled out from reference TRBV5-4 and TRBJ1-4, the complete variable domain reads ETGVTQSPTHLIKTRGQQVTLRCSSQSGHNTVSWYQQALGQGPQFIFQYYREEENGRGNFPPRFSGLQFPNYSSELNVNALELDDSALYLCASSPSPGGGGEKLFFGSGTQLSVL.

The chain recombines TRBV5-6 with TRBJ2-7; D possibly uses TRBD1 or TRBD2 (7 bases each). Trimming shortened V by 4 bases and J by 0 bases, and 14 bases separated the two germline ends. The CDR3 totals 15 residues. Per the germline V gene, CDR1 is SGHDT and CDR2 is YYEEEE. CDR3 nucleotide sequence: TGTGCCAGCAGCCTAACAGGGGACTACTCCTACGAGCAGTACTTC. This encodes CASSLTGDYSYEQYF.

This clone showed up just once. The chain uses TRBV21-1 and TRBJ1-2; the table assigns TRBD1, which was not confirmed against the DNA. TRBV21-1 is recorded as a pseudogene. The CDR3 spans 15 residues. CDR3 bases: TGTGCCAGCAGCAAAGAACAGCCTTTGATATATGGCTACACCTTC. Translation: CASSKEQPLIYGYTF.

This chain connects TRBV5-3 to TRBJ2-1; 10 bases map to TRBD2. TRBV5-3 is an ORF, with its function uncertain. Trimming cost V 4 bases and J 0 bases; bases outside gene matches: 4. The CDR3 contains 16 residues. The CDR3 DNA sequence: TGTGCCAGAAGCCGGACTAGCGGAAACTCCTACAATGAGCAGTTCTTC. As protein: CARSRTSGNSYNEQFF.

The chain employs TRBV14 and TRBJ1-1; D perhaps matches TRBD1 (6 bases). V was clipped by 4 bases and J by 1 base, with 13 bases between them. Germline loops: CDR1 SGHDN, CDR2 FVKESK. The CDR3 loop spans 15 amino acids. CDR3 in amino acids: CASSLLDRWNTEAFF. The CDR3 DNA sequence: TGTGCCAGCAGCCTCCTCGACAGGTGGAACACTGAAGCTTTCTTT.

This clone appeared a single time. The rearrangement joins TRBV9 to TRBJ1-2, with D tentatively TRBD1 (5 bases). The CDR3 is 15 residues long. CDR1 and CDR2 (germline): SGDLS, YYNGEE. V was pared by 0 bases and J by 3 bases, with 12 bases between. The CDR3 DNA sequence: TGTGCCAGCAGCGTAGCCCCGACAGCGGACTATGGCTACACCTTC. Protein: CASSVAPTADYGYTF.

The chain couples TRBV6-1 to TRBJ1-4; 9 bases fit TRBD1. V lost 3 bases to trimming and J lost 7 bases; unmatched junction nucleotides: 6. Per the germline V gene, CDR1 is MNHNS and CDR2 is SASEGT. This CDR3 comprises 15 residues. CDR3 loop: CASSEGDREVEKLFF. Written as DNA, the CDR3 is TGTGCCAGCAGTGAGGGGGACAGGGAGGTTGAAAAACTGTTTTTT.

The chain joins TRBV10-1 to TRBJ2-1; 7 nucleotides match TRBD1. The CDR3 is made up of 15 amino acids. Germline V gene data show CDR1 as WNHNN and CDR2 as SYGVQD (reference sequence). Trimming took 0 bases from V and 2 from J; bases not matched to a gene: 1. CDR3: CASSESGGAYNEQFF. CDR3 nucleotides: TGCGCCAGCAGTGAGTCAGGGGGCGCCTACAATGAGCAGTTCTTC.

The chain joins TRBV10-1 to TRBJ2-3; 7 nucleotides line up with TRBD1. Germline V gene sequence: CDR1 WNHNN, CDR2 SYGVQD (reference sequence). Unmatched junction bases numbered 3, after V lost 10 bases and J lost 2 bases. The CDR3 is 12 amino acids. The CDR3, as DNA: TGCGCCACGGGACAGAACACAGATACGCAGTATTTT. Encoded protein: CATGQNTDTQYF.

The genes are TRBV7-9 and TRBJ1-1, with D perhaps TRBD1 (5 bases). The CDR3 consists of 14 residues. Trimming stripped 3 bases from V and 3 bases from J, with 11 bases between. CDR1 is SEHNR, CDR2 FQNEAQ, per germline (reference sequence). The CDR3 protein is CASSLQGKDTEAFF. The CDR3, as DNA: TGTGCCAGCAGCTTGCAGGGAAAGGACACTGAAGCTTTCTTT.

J is TRBJ2-1 and V is TRBV6-2 or TRBV6-3; TRBD2 agrees at 10 bases. J lost 7 bases, V lost 4 bases, and 13 bases had no gene match. The CDR3 length is 17 residues. Germline lookup yields CDR1 MNHEY and CDR2 SVGEGT. The DNA of the CDR3 is TGTGCCAGCAGTTCACGACTAAAGCGGGAGGGCGGGAATGAGCAGTTCTTC. It is translated as CASSSRLKREGGNEQFF.

V gene TRBV19 combines with J gene TRBJ2-1; possible D gene TRBD2, 6 bases. This CDR3 is 12 amino acids long. The V end lost 5 bases, the J end lost 13 bases, and 15 bases lay between the germline ends. In germline, CDR1 is LNHDA, CDR2 SQIVND (reference sequence). The CDR3 is CASSLRGAPQFF. The CDR3 nucleotides are TGTGCCAGTAGTCTCCGCGGGGCCCCCCAGTTCTTC.

This chain joins TRBV30 and TRBJ1-6; a weak D match, TRBD1 (5 bases). This CDR3 region has 15 residues. Trimming cost V 1 base and J 6 bases, with 13 bases left between them. Per the germline V gene, CDR1 is GTSNPN and CDR2 is SVGIG (reference sequence). The CDR3 spells CAWSAGDQSNSPLHF. CDR3 in DNA: TGTGCCTGGAGTGCTGGGGACCAATCTAATTCACCCCTCCACTTT.

The chain has TRBV28 and TRBJ1-5; tentatively, D is TRBD1 (6 bases). Trimming removed 7 bases from V and 0 bases from J, with 13 bases in between. Germline V gives CDR1 MDHEN, CDR2 SYDVKM. This CDR3 is 15 amino acids long. The CDR3 DNA is TGTGCCAGCAACAGGGAAGGGTATAGCAATCAGCCCCAGCATTTT. This codes for CASNREGYSNQPQHF.

The genes are TRBV5-1 and TRBJ1-6; D call uncertain. The CDR3 spans 16 residues. Germline V gene sequence: CDR1 SGHRS, CDR2 YFSETQ. V gave up 5 bases and J gave up 8 bases, with 20 bases separating them. The CDR3 nucleotides are TGCGCCAGCAGTGCGGGAGTTAGGGCCCCGGATTCACCCCTCCACTTT. Translating it yields CASSAGVRAPDSPLHF. Full variable domain (rest looked up from reference TRBV5-1 and TRBJ1-6): KAGVTQTPRYLIKTRGQQVTLSCSPISGHRSVSWYQQTPGQGLQFLFEYFSETQRNKGNFPGRFSGRQFSNSRSEMNVSTLELGDSALYLCASSAGVRAPDSPLHFGNGTRLTVT.

The rearrangement links TRBV7-9 to TRBJ2-6; weak D call: TRBD2 (5 bases). This CDR3 has 15 residues. Deletions cut 4 bases from V and 0 bases from J, with 7 bases between. The germline CDR1 and CDR2 sequences are SEHNR and FQNEAQ (reference sequence). The CDR3 reads CASSSGNSGANVLTF. CDR3 nucleotides: TGTGCCAGCAGCTCGGGGAACTCTGGGGCCAACGTCCTGACTTTC.

This clone was picked up a small number of times. The chain uses TRBV28 and TRBJ2-2, with 7 bases matching TRBD2. Germline V gene sequence: CDR1 MDHEN, CDR2 SYDVKM. V shed 7 bases, J shed 6 bases, and the junction held 14 bases outside the gene matches. The CDR3 loop spans 16 amino acids. DNA of the CDR3: TGTGCCAGCACCACCCCCGGGACTAAGTATTCCGGGGAGCTGTTTTTT. Translated: CASTTPGTKYSGELFF.

The chain joins TRBV12-3 or TRBV12-4 to TRBJ1-5; D is unclear. The CDR3 consists of 12 residues. Deletions cut 5 bases from V and 7 bases from J, with 9 bases between. The CDR3 here is CASSPLGQPQHF. CDR3 bases: TGTGCCAGCAGTCCCCTCGGGCAGCCCCAGCATTTT.

The rearrangement joins TRBV28 to TRBJ2-7, with a weak D call TRBD1 (5 bases). V was trimmed by 10 bases and J by 0 bases, leaving 13 bases between them. CDR1 is MDHEN, CDR2 SYDVKM, per germline. This CDR3 contains 13 residues. The chain's CDR3 is CATKLQDSYEQYF. In nucleotides, the CDR3 is TGTGCCACGAAACTACAGGACTCCTACGAGCAGTACTTC.

V and J are TRBV15 and TRBJ2-7; D gene uncertain. Germline V gene lookup returns CDR1 LNHNV and CDR2 YYDKDF (reference sequence). The CDR3 loop spans 14 amino acids. V lost 5 bases and J lost 7, with 18 bases in between. As DNA, the CDR3 is TGTGCCACCAGCGGGTCGGATTTCGATTGGGAGCAGTACTTC. This gives the protein CATSGSDFDWEQYF. The whole variable domain, filled in from reference TRBV15 and TRBJ2-7, reads DAMVIQNPRYQVTQFGKPVTLSCSQTLNHNVMYWYQQKSSQAPKLLFHYYDKDFNNEADTPDNFQSRRPNTSFCFLDIRSPGLGDTAMYLCATSGSDFDWEQYFGPGTRLTVT.

Concerning this clone: The same CDR3 also results from other DNA sequences found in this sample. The chain is built from TRBV18 and TRBJ1-5; no definite D call. V shed 3 bases and J shed 2 bases, with 2 bases lying between them. Germline V gives CDR1 KGHSH, CDR2 LQKENI. The CDR3 covers 12 residues. The CDR3 loop is CASSPGNQPQHF. CDR3 DNA: TGTGCCAGCTCACCGGGCAATCAGCCCCAGCATTTT. Based on the CDR3 plus reference TRBV18 and TRBJ1-5, the full variable domain is NAGVMQNPRHLVRRRGQEARLRCSPMKGHSHVYWYRQLPEEGLKFMVYLQKENIIDESGMPKERFSAEFPKEGPSILRIQQVVRGDSAAYFCASSPGNQPQHFGDGTRLSIL.

The J gene is TRBJ1-5, the V gene TRBV10-3, with D possibly TRBD1 on 5 matching bases. Germline V gene sequence: CDR1 ENHRY, CDR2 SYGVKD. CDR3 size: 17 residues. Trimming cost V 3 bases and J 1 base, with 16 bases left between them. Here the CDR3 reads CAISEVSRVLSNQPQHF. CDR3 DNA sequence: TGTGCCATCAGTGAAGTTAGCAGGGTTTTGAGCAATCAGCCCCAGCATTTT.